Listed below are T cell receptor beta chains from one sample, sequenced in a study of shared clonotypes between healthy human individuals. Repertoires were generated with immunoSEQ multiplex PCR, while TCRdb's copy carries only in-frame clones and drops some. This table holds about 2.4 million clones, 90% to 95% found once. The sequenced sample was naive CD4+ T cells from PBMCs. These receptor sequences come from a man aged 18 to 29 in good health. Some clones in this sample may be carry-over from other donors' samples. Both conserved end residues are part of each CDR3. A D gene is named only where the DNA matches it firmly.

j_call	v_call	d_call	cdr3_nt	cdr3_aa
TRBJ1-3	TRBV7-9	-	TGTGCCAGCAGCTTAGCGTCGCTCTCTGGAAACACCATATATTTT	CASSLASLSGNTIYF
TRBJ1-2	TRBV28	-	TGTGCCAGCAGCCCCCAGGCGGACTATGGCTACACCTTC	CASSPQADYGYTF
TRBJ2-1	TRBV28	-	TGTGCCAGCAGTTTACGCGACGGACGTAACAATGAGCAGTTCTTC	CASSLRDGRNNEQFF
TRBJ2-3	TRBV15	TRBD1	TGTGCCACCAGCAGTACGGGGACAGGGGGTTTCACAGATACGCAGTATTTT	CATSSTGTGGFTDTQYF
TRBJ1-1	TRBV7-8	-	TGTGCCAGCAGCCTCAGCCCGGTGGGCACTGAAGCTTTCTTT	CASSLSPVGTEAFF
TRBJ2-7	TRBV19	TRBD1	TGTGCCAGTAGTATTTGGGGGACAGGGGGTAACGAGCAGTACTTC	CASSIWGTGGNEQYF
TRBJ1-2	TRBV5-5	-	TGTGCCAGCAGCCCCGGTGGCGGTTTTGGTGGCTACACCTTC	CASSPGGGFGGYTF
TRBJ1-2	TRBV5-4	-	TGTGCCAGCAGCTTCCCGGGAGGCTATGGCTACACCTTC	CASSFPGGYGYTF
TRBJ2-1	TRBV5-1	-	TGCGCCAGCAGCGCCACGACCCACGGGAATGAGCAGTTCTTC	CASSATTHGNEQFF
TRBJ2-3	TRBV30	-	TGTGCCTGGAGTGCTACCGGTAGCACAGATACGCAGTATTTT	CAWSATGSTDTQYF
TRBJ1-5	TRBV18	TRBD1	TGTGCCAGCTCCTGGACAGGGGTTGGTCAGCCCCAGCATTTT	CASSWTGVGQPQHF
TRBJ2-2	TRBV27	TRBD1	TGTGCCAGCAGTTTAAGATCCCCCGGACAGGGGAACACCGGGGAGCTGTTTTTT	CASSLRSPGQGNTGELFF
TRBJ1-2	TRBV9	-	TGTGCCAGCAGCCCTAGCTTCAGGGATGACTATGGCTACACCTTC	CASSPSFRDDYGYTF